Below, 27 T cell receptor beta chains from the same sample are listed, as sequenced in a study of molecular identifiers for immune sequencing clone quantification. TCRdb used MiXCR to reprocess the PCR reads, holding one entry per CDR3 protein. Among roughly 40,000 distinct CDR3 sequences listed, approximately 24% were seen once. The sequenced material came from naive CD8+ T cells from blood, with Jurkat cell RNA spiked in. The sample's subset: FACS-sorted CD8+CD4-CCR7+CD45RA+ naive T cells. These receptors were collected from a human donor in good health. Some libraries in this study had Jurkat cell RNA spiked in.

The chain combines TRBV6-5 with TRBJ2-1; tentatively, D is TRBD2 (6 bases). Germline lookup yields CDR1 MNHEY and CDR2 SVGAGI. With 4 bases removed from V and 4 bases from J, the gap between germline ends came to 14 bases. This CDR3 is 15 amino acids long. CDR3 nucleotides: TGTGCCAGCAGTTCGAGCGGGTCCGCGTACAATGAGCAGTTCTTC. This sequence encodes CASSSSGSAYNEQFF.

V usage is TRBV29-1 and J usage is TRBJ2-1; the D is unclear. The length of the CDR3 is 11 residues. CDR1 and CDR2 from the germline V gene are SQVTM and ANQGSEA. The V end lost 6 bases, the J end lost 9 bases, and 12 bases lay between the germline ends. The CDR3 sequence: CSVPNMGEQFF. CDR3 nucleotide sequence: TGCAGCGTACCTAATATGGGTGAGCAGTTCTTC.

Of note for this clonotype: At one boundary the junction diverges from the germline segment, which might be a read error. This rearrangement joins TRBV29-1 to TRBJ2-3, with 14 nucleotides matching TRBD2. The CDR3 totals 17 residues. The germline CDR1 and CDR2 sequences are SQVTM and ANQGSEA. The CDR3 bases are TGCAGCGTACCTTCCCGGACTAGCGGGGGGACCCCAGATGCGCAGTATTTT. It encodes CSVPSRTSGGTPDAQYF.

Of note for this clonotype: One end of the junction does not line up with germline, which may come from a read error. V gene TRBV7-9 combines with J gene TRBJ2-5; the D gene is possibly TRBD2 (6 bases). Germline V gives CDR1 SEHNR, CDR2 FQNEAQ (reference sequence). This CDR3 region has 15 residues. Here the CDR3 DNA reads TGTGCCAGCAGCCCGGGGCAGGAGGGTAAAGAGACCCAGTCCTTC. Translating gives CASSPGQEGKETQSF.

On this clonotype: A much larger clone lies a single base off, so this may be a read error. V usage is TRBV7-6 and J usage is TRBJ2-7, with 9 bases aligning to TRBD1. The CDR3 runs 14 residues. V was clipped by 5 bases and J by 6 bases; unmatched bases: 8. Looked up from germline, CDR1 is SGHVS and CDR2 is FNYEAQ. The CDR3 here is CASSPGTGLCEQYF. The CDR3 nucleotides read TGTGCCAGCAGCCCGGGGACAGGGTTATGCGAGCAGTACTTC.

This chain joins TRBV10-3 and TRBJ1-5; TRBD1 might be the D (6 bases). The V end was cut by 2 bases, the J end by 1 base, with 6 bases between. The CDR3 is 14 residues long. Per the germline V gene, CDR1 is ENHRY and CDR2 is SYGVKD. Here the CDR3 reads CAISEGQSNQPQHF. In DNA, the CDR3 is TGTGCCATCAGTGAGGGACAGAGCAATCAGCCCCAGCATTTT.

Notes on this clonotype: This could be a read error, since a much larger clone is one nucleotide away. The chain has TRBV4-3 and TRBJ2-6, with D possibly TRBD2 on 7 matching bases. Germline V gene lookup returns CDR1 LGHNA and CDR2 YSLEER. The CDR3 extends over 14 amino acids. The CDR3 here is CASSPTRGANVLPF. In DNA form, the CDR3 reads TGCGCCAGCAGCCCTACCCGGGGGGCCAACGTCCTGCCTTTC.

This clonotype was seen repeatedly, ten times or more. V and J are TRBV12-5 and TRBJ1-1, with D tentatively TRBD1 (5 bases). Germline CDR1 reads LGHNT; CDR2 reads FRNRAP. Between the trimmed V and J ends, which lost 2 bases and 0 bases, there was a span of 16 bases. The CDR3 loop spans 17 amino acids. CDR3 loop: CASGLPAGTEMNTEAFF. The CDR3 region has the DNA TGTGCTAGTGGTTTGCCGGCCGGGACCGAGATGAACACTGAAGCTTTCTTT.

This clonotype was observed many times. A much larger clonotype is one base distant, so this may be a read error. J is TRBJ2-7 and V is TRBV11-2; no definite D call. The germline V and J ends were trimmed by 5 bases and 4 bases, with 6 bases remaining between them. Germline CDR1 SGHAT, CDR2 FQNNGV. The CDR3 consists of 11 residues. The CDR3 DNA reads TGTGCCAGCAGCGTAGGGTACGAGCAGTACTTC. Amino acids: CASSVGYEQYF.

The sample holds many counts of this clonotype. The CDR3 protein is CASSTGRTLDEDTQYF. Written as DNA, the CDR3 is TGCGCCAGCAGTACAGGCCGGACTCTCGACGAGGATACGCAGTATTTT. The chain is built from TRBV23-1 and TRBJ2-3, with D perhaps matching TRBD1 or TRBD2 (5 bases each). TRBV23-1 is marked as an open reading frame, function uncertain. Deletions cut 5 bases from V and 6 bases from J, with 21 bases between. The CDR3 spans 16 residues.

This clonotype was counted ten times or more. The V call is TRBV4-1, the J call TRBJ2-7; no firm D call. Germline V gene sequence: CDR1 MGHRA, CDR2 YSYEKL. CDR3 length: 13 residues. Trimming removed 0 bases at V and 2 bases at J, with 5 bases between. CDR3 nucleotide sequence: TGCGCCAGCAGCCAAGATAAGACCTACGAGCAGTACTTC. Translation gives CASSQDKTYEQYF.

Remarks on this clonotype: A read error may produce the germline difference seen at one junction end. V usage is TRBV29-1 and J usage is TRBJ2-7, with 8 bases fitting TRBD1. CDR1 and CDR2 (germline): SQVTM, ANQGSEA. The CDR3 runs to 15 residues. CDR3 in amino acids: CSVEEDRGPQYEKYF. The CDR3 region has the DNA TGCAGCGTTGAAGAAGACAGGGGTCCTCAATACGAGAAGTACTTC.

Worth noting for this clonotype: Given a much more abundant clone one base away, this may be a read error. The chain carries TRBV20-1 and TRBJ2-5, with D possibly being TRBD1 (5 bases). Germline CDR1 DFQATT, CDR2 SNEGSKA (reference sequence). Trimming cost V 6 bases and J 9 bases, with 11 bases left between them. CDR3 length equals 10 residues. In nucleotides, the CDR3 is TGCAGTGCCCTCGAAGGGGCCCAGTACTTC. Translation: CSALEGAQYF.

This clonotype was seen repeatedly, ten times or more. This sequence joins TRBV12-5 and TRBJ2-3; a weak D match, TRBD1 (6 bases). CDR1 is LGHNT, CDR2 FRNRAP, per germline. V lost 1 base and J lost 3, with 14 bases in between. This CDR3 is 16 amino acids long. This CDR3 is CASGLGARGATDTQYF. The CDR3 DNA follows: TGTGCTAGTGGTTTGGGGGCCAGGGGCGCGACAGATACGCAGTATTTT.

The CDR3 reads CASSQTRTGTNYGYTF. The CDR3 DNA reads as TGCGCCAGCAGCCAAACCCGGACAGGGACTAACTATGGCTACACCTTC. This chain joins TRBV4-1 and TRBJ1-2, with 8 positions matching TRBD1. V lost 2 bases to trimming and J lost 0 bases; unmatched junction nucleotides: 5. Germline CDR1 MGHRA, CDR2 YSYEKL. This CDR3 comprises 16 residues.

To note about this clonotype: Just one base apart from a much larger clone, this may be a read error. V and J are TRBV3-1 and TRBJ2-1, with no clear D. This CDR3 has 11 amino acids. CDR1 and CDR2 (germline): LGHDT, YNNKEL (reference sequence). CDR3 sequence: CASRVGNGQFF. In nucleotides, the CDR3 is TGTGCCAGCAGGGTTGGCAATGGGCAGTTCTTC.

This clonotype was observed a few times. Just one base apart from a much larger clone, this may be a read error. The chain carries TRBV30 and TRBJ2-5; D not resolved. Germline V gene data show CDR1 as GTSNPN and CDR2 as SVGIG (reference sequence). V gave up 5 bases and J gave up 1 base, with 17 bases separating them. The CDR3 is made up of 15 amino acids. The CDR3, as DNA: TGTGCCTGGGGTGGTCCCCCTCAGTTCCAAGAGACCCAGTACTTC. It encodes CAWGGPPQFQETQYF.

This clonotype was counted ten times or more. The CDR3 here is CASSRKAENTEAFF. The CDR3 DNA is TGCGCCAGCAGTCGGAAGGCTGAGAACACTGAAGCTTTCTTT. The chain has TRBV5-1 and TRBJ1-1; D is uncertain. The germline V and J ends were trimmed by 5 bases and 1 base, with 12 bases remaining between them. The CDR3 sequence is 14 residues long. Germline CDR1 and CDR2: SGHRS and YFSETQ.

V is TRBV4-1 and J is TRBJ2-7, with D perhaps given as TRBD1 or TRBD2 (7 bases each). V dropped 0 bases and J dropped 4 bases, with 13 bases sitting between them. Germline V gene sequence: CDR1 MGHRA, CDR2 YSYEKL. The CDR3 has 15 amino acids. CDR3: CASSQEPGGGYEQYF. The CDR3 nucleotides read TGCGCCAGCAGCCAAGAGCCAGGGGGAGGGTACGAGCAGTACTTC.

In its sample, this clonotype was seen a few times. The V and J genes are TRBV5-6 and TRBJ2-7; no firm D call. The germline V and J ends were trimmed by 0 bases and 2 bases, with 6 bases remaining between them. The CDR3 is 13 amino acids. The V gene's germline CDR1 is SGHDT and CDR2 YYEEEE. CDR3 sequence reads: CASSLDGPYEQYF. The DNA for the CDR3 is TGTGCCAGCAGCTTGGACGGACCCTACGAGCAGTACTTC.

This clonotype rates as medium-sized (0.01 to 0.1%). This CDR3 reads CASSENPPGLAGSTDTQYF. The CDR3 coding sequence is TGTGCCAGCAGTGAAAACCCGCCGGGACTAGCGGGAAGCACAGATACGCAGTATTTT. This chain uses TRBV2 with TRBJ2-3, with 13 bases that match TRBD2. The germline V gene encodes CDR1 SNHLY and CDR2 FYNNEI. This CDR3 region has 19 residues. Losses at the gene ends were 2 bases for V and 0 bases for J; bases not matched to a gene: 8.

This clonotype was counted ten times or more. V is TRBV19 and J is TRBJ2-1, with TRBD2 identical over 10 bases. J lost 8 bases, V lost 3 bases, and 7 bases had no gene match. Germline V lookup: CDR1 LNHDA, CDR2 SQIVND (reference sequence). The CDR3 runs to 15 residues. CDR3 DNA: TGTGCCAGTAGTATTGTTAGCGGGGGGATCCATGAGCAGTTCTTC. Its translation is CASSIVSGGIHEQFF.

This clonotype has a handful of counts. The chain couples TRBV4-3 to TRBJ2-7, with D possibly TRBD2 on 7 matching bases. Trimming pared 4 bases from V and 2 bases from J, leaving 15 bases between. CDR3 length equals 15 residues. The germline CDR1 and CDR2 sequences are LGHNA and YSLEER. The CDR3 here is CASSPEGGGTYEQYF. CDR3 DNA sequence: TGCGCCAGCAGCCCTGAAGGGGGGGGAACCTACGAGCAGTACTTC.

This clonotype was detected only a few times. In DNA, the CDR3 is TGTGCCAGCAGCGGAGCGTCGGGACAGGGTTTCGAGCAGTACTTC. It encodes CASSGASGQGFEQYF. The chain joins TRBV7-9 to TRBJ2-7; 9 bases fit TRBD1. V trimming: 5 bases; J trimming: 6 bases; junction bases outside the gene matches: 11. This CDR3 is 15 amino acids long. Germline lookup yields CDR1 SEHNR and CDR2 FQNEAQ (reference sequence).

This chain uses TRBV6-5 with TRBJ2-7, with D perhaps being TRBD1 or TRBD2 (5 bases each). The germline V gene encodes CDR1 MNHEY and CDR2 SVGAGI. The V and J ends lost 1 base and 2 bases respectively, with 12 bases between them. There are 15 residues in the CDR3. DNA of the CDR3: TGTGCCAGCAGTTACTTGGGGGTACCAACCTACGAGCAGTACTTC. This translates into CASSYLGVPTYEQYF.

This clonotype was counted at least ten times. The chain employs TRBV3-1 and TRBJ1-1; no definite D call. The V end lost 0 bases, the J end lost 7 bases, and 12 bases lay between the germline ends. The CDR3 extends over 14 amino acids. Germline CDR1 is LGHDT and CDR2 is YNNKEL (reference sequence). CDR3 in amino acids: CASSQDSSTLEAFF. The CDR3 region has the DNA TGTGCCAGCAGCCAAGATTCCTCGACCCTTGAAGCTTTCTTT.

This clonotype was seen a few times. A single base separates this from a much larger clone, so it may be a read error. This chain connects TRBV4-1 to TRBJ2-5; D is uncertain. Per the germline V gene, CDR1 is MGHRA and CDR2 is YSYEKL. The CDR3 sequence is 13 residues long. The CDR3 DNA reads as TGCGTCAGCAGCCTCGTAAACCAGGAGACCCAGTACTTC. Translating it yields CVSSLVNQETQYF.